This TCR beta chain was identified in a study of blood T cell repertoires in COVID-19. TCRdb keeps only in-frame clones here, not all; method: immunoSEQ multiplex PCR. This sample has about 180,000 clones, with around 90% found just once. The Seattle patients joined while their infection was active and were tracked longitudinally afterward. The V and J ends lost 3 bases and 9 bases respectively, with 15 bases between them. This CDR3 has 14 amino acids. Germline CDR1 SGHTA, CDR2 FQGTGA. The sequenced sample was peripheral blood. This rearrangement joins TRBV7-3 to TRBJ2-1, with D possibly being TRBD2 (6 bases). The TCR was taken from a man aged 55 to 69 with COVID-19, enrolled during active disease. The CDR3 DNA reads TGTGCCAGCAGCTTGGGGCCGGGAGCCAGTGAGCAGTTCTTC. Protein product: CASSLGPGASEQFF. Based on the CDR3 plus reference TRBV7-3 and TRBJ2-1, the full variable domain is GAGVSQTPSNKVTEKGKYVELRCDPISGHTALYWYRQSLGQGPEFLIYFQGTGAADDSGLPNDRFFAVRPEGSVSTLKIQRTERGDSAVYLCASSLGPGASEQFFGPGTRLTVL.